Listed below are T cell receptor beta chains from one sample, sequenced in a study of T-cell reconstitution after alpha-beta-depleted transplantation in children. TCRdb re-analysed the PCR reads in MiXCR, keeping a single row per CDR3 protein. Here the sample spans a few hundred thousand distinct CDR3 sequences, roughly 10% being singletons. Sample: PBMCs from the stem cell graft donor, taken from the stem cell graft. Every receptor here comes from a human donor who donated a stem cell graft to a child with acute myeloid leukemia. Both conserved end residues are part of each CDR3. The order of the fields is clone size, D gene, V gene, J gene, CDR3 protein, CDR3 DNA. The D gene is left open where the match is weak. Some rows have no size entry. The others give once, few or many, or a class for an expanded clone.

few	NA	TRBV12-3/TRBV12-4	TRBJ1-6	CASSLERGSPLHF	TGTGCCAGCAGTTTAGAACGGGGTTCACCCCTCCACTTT
few	NA	TRBV7-8	TRBJ2-2	CASSWVPGIGTGELFF	TGTGCCAGCAGTTGGGTGCCGGGAATAGGCACCGGGGAGCTGTTTTTT
NA	NA	TRBV15	TRBJ1-2	CATSRERSRYTF	TGTGCCACCAGCAGAGAAAGGAGTCGCTACACCTTC
few	NA	TRBV20-1	TRBJ1-4	CSARRPDNEKLFF	TGCAGTGCTAGAAGGCCGGATAATGAAAAACTGTTTTTT
few	NA	TRBV7-2	TRBJ2-3	CASSLVYGTDTQYF	TGTGCCAGCAGCTTAGTGTATGGCACAGATACGCAGTATTTT
NA	TRBD2	TRBV27	TRBJ2-5	CASSLGTSALETQYF	TGTGCCAGCAGTTTAGGGACTAGCGCCCTGGAGACCCAGTACTTC
NA	TRBD2	TRBV24-1	TRBJ2-1	CATSDGRGGYNEQFF	TGTGCCACCAGTGATGGGCGGGGGGGGTACAATGAGCAGTTCTTC
few	NA	TRBV5-1	TRBJ2-2	CASSLGTSDTGELFF	TGCGCCAGCAGCTTGGGAACTAGTGACACCGGGGAGCTGTTTTTT
few	NA	TRBV7-8	TRBJ2-5	CASSLVTWGEETQYF	TGTGCCAGCAGCCTAGTCACTTGGGGGGAAGAGACCCAGTACTTC
many	NA	TRBV20-1	TRBJ2-7	CSVETENSYEQYF	TGCAGTGTCGAGACGGAGAACTCCTACGAGCAGTACTTC
NA	NA	TRBV6-1	TRBJ1-5	CASSETVHSNQPQHF	TGTGCCAGCAGTGAAACCGTGCATAGCAATCAGCCCCAGCATTTT
NA	NA	TRBV11-2	TRBJ2-3	CASSLDRITDTQYF	TGTGCCAGCAGCTTAGATCGGATCACAGATACGCAGTATTTT
few	TRBD2	TRBV6-1	TRBJ2-1	CASSRTSAPYNEQFF	TGTGCCAGCAGCCGGACTAGCGCCCCCTACAATGAGCAGTTCTTC
few	TRBD1	TRBV6-2/TRBV6-3	TRBJ2-7	CASTGGQKLYEQYF	TGTGCCAGTACTGGGGGACAGAAGCTCTACGAGCAGTACTTC
few	NA	TRBV5-5	TRBJ1-1	CASSPFGGGGNTEAFF	TGTGCCAGCAGTCCCTTCGGAGGGGGGGGTAACACTGAAGCTTTCTTT
few	NA	TRBV5-1	TRBJ2-1	CASSFGQTATNEQFF	TGCGCCAGCAGCTTCGGACAGACGGCCACCAATGAGCAGTTCTTC
many	NA	TRBV12-3/TRBV12-4	TRBJ1-1	CASTRGLRDTEAFF	TGTGCCAGCACCCGGGGGCTCAGGGACACTGAAGCTTTCTTT
few	TRBD1	TRBV6-5	TRBJ1-3	CASKLGTGNRGNTIYF	TGTGCCAGCAAACTTGGGACAGGGAACAGAGGAAACACCATATATTTT
NA	NA	TRBV12-3/TRBV12-4	TRBJ2-3	CASSLGGEPFTDTQYF	TGTGCCAGCAGTTTAGGGGGGGAACCCTTCACAGATACGCAGTATTTT
NA	NA	TRBV5-1	TRBJ2-7	CASSLAFRAGTTYEQYF	TGCGCCAGCAGCTTGGCCTTTAGGGCGGGAACCACCTACGAGCAGTACTTC
NA	NA	TRBV7-3	TRBJ2-3	CASSLTGTQSTDTQYF	TGTGCCAGCAGCTTAACAGGAACACAGAGCACAGATACGCAGTATTTT
many	NA	TRBV7-3	TRBJ2-5	CASSLTQQETQYF	TGTGCCAGCAGCTTAACGCAGCAAGAGACCCAGTACTTC
many	NA	TRBV5-1	TRBJ1-1	CASSREGRGAEAFF	TGCGCCAGCAGCAGGGAGGGCAGGGGAGCTGAAGCTTTCTTT
many	NA	TRBV27	TRBJ2-6	CASSLSSGANVLTF	TGTGCCAGCAGTTTATCTTCTGGGGCCAACGTCCTGACTTTC
few	NA	TRBV20-1	TRBJ1-3	CSARDLTEYF	TGCAGTGCTAGAGATTTGACGGAATATTTT
few	TRBD1	TRBV4-1	TRBJ1-6	CASSPTGTGNNSPLHF	TGCGCCAGCAGCCCAACCGGGACAGGGAATAATTCACCCCTCCACTTT
NA	TRBD2	TRBV2	TRBJ2-4	CASSEALGTSGRPKNSQYF	TGTGCCAGCAGTGAAGCTCTAGGGACTAGCGGGAGACCCAAAAACAGTCAGTACTTC
few	TRBD2	TRBV6-4	TRBJ2-3	CASSQTSGGYTDTQYF	TGTGCCAGCAGTCAGACTAGCGGGGGCTACACAGATACGCAGTATTTT
NA	NA	TRBV12-3/TRBV12-4	TRBJ2-1	CASRRRPLRAEQFF	TGTGCCAGCAGGCGACGTCCTTTAAGGGCTGAGCAGTTCTTC
few	NA	TRBV5-4	TRBJ2-3	CASSLVGLVGDTQYF	TGTGCCAGCAGCTTGGTGGGCCTAGTCGGCGATACGCAGTATTTT
NA	TRBD2	TRBV6-1	TRBJ2-1	CASRLSGRAADEQFF	TGTGCCAGCAGATTAAGCGGGAGGGCCGCGGATGAGCAGTTCTTC
NA	TRBD2	TRBV20-1	TRBJ2-1	CSARARLAAFWNEQFF	TGCAGTGCTAGAGCGAGACTAGCGGCCTTTTGGAATGAGCAGTTCTTC
few	NA	TRBV29-1	TRBJ2-5	CSGDWSGETQYF	TGCAGCGGGGACTGGTCCGGAGAGACCCAGTACTTC
NA	TRBD2	TRBV7-2	TRBJ2-3	CASSLREVTSTDTQYF	TGTGCCAGCAGCTTACGGGAGGTAACTAGCACAGATACGCAGTATTTT
few	TRBD2	TRBV6-5	TRBJ2-5	CASSYLLAGTQETQYF	TGTGCCAGCAGTTACCTCCTAGCGGGAACCCAGGAGACCCAGTACTTC
many	NA	TRBV15	TRBJ1-4	CATSRATGEGHLFF	TGTGCCACCAGCAGAGCAACCGGCGAGGGACATCTGTTTTTT
few	NA	TRBV14	TRBJ2-1	CASSQGRRDEQFF	TGTGCCAGCAGCCAAGGACGACGGGATGAGCAGTTCTTC
NA	NA	TRBV12-5	TRBJ1-5	CASGLPLDSNQPQHF	TGTGCTAGTGGTTTGCCACTCGATAGCAATCAGCCCCAGCATTTT
many	NA	TRBV29-1	TRBJ2-6	CSVEWSSGANVLTF	TGCAGCGTTGAGTGGAGCTCTGGGGCCAACGTCCTGACTTTC
few	NA	TRBV20-1	TRBJ2-1	CSAREEFPSSYNEQFF	TGCAGTGCTAGAGAGGAGTTCCCCAGCTCCTACAATGAGCAGTTCTTC
few	TRBD1	TRBV11-2	TRBJ1-4	CASSLFQGDEKLFF	TGTGCCAGCAGCTTATTCCAGGGGGATGAAAAACTGTTTTTT
many	NA	TRBV12-3/TRBV12-4	TRBJ1-2	CASTPGGAGYGYTF	TGTGCCAGCACCCCGGGGGGCGCGGGCTATGGCTACACCTTC
NA	NA	TRBV6-1	TRBJ2-5	CASSEAGPKETQYF	TGTGCCAGCAGTGAAGCTGGGCCTAAAGAGACCCAGTACTTC
NA	NA	TRBV5-1	TRBJ2-1	CASSLVSQYNEQFF	TGCGCCAGCAGCTTGGTTAGTCAGTACAATGAGCAGTTCTTC
NA	TRBD2	TRBV20-1	TRBJ2-1	CSARDLAGAFSYNEQFF	TGCAGTGCTAGAGATTTAGCGGGAGCGTTTTCCTACAATGAGCAGTTCTTC
few	NA	TRBV15	TRBJ1-2	CATSREGLESGYTF	TGTGCCACCAGCAGAGAGGGGCTGGAGAGTGGCTACACCTTC
NA	NA	TRBV29-1	TRBJ1-1	CSVGGGLGTEAFF	TGCAGCGTTGGAGGCGGGCTAGGCACTGAAGCTTTCTTT
NA	TRBD1	TRBV27	TRBJ2-3	CASSQQGRPKDTQYF	TGTGCCAGCAGTCAACAGGGGCGCCCCAAAGATACGCAGTATTTT
NA	TRBD2	TRBV5-1	TRBJ2-1	CASSLYAGGGVNEQFF	TGCGCCAGCAGCTTGTACGCGGGCGGGGGGGTAAATGAGCAGTTCTTC
few	NA	TRBV20-1	TRBJ1-1	CSARGPSRDTEAFF	TGCAGTGCCCGGGGACCGAGCAGGGACACTGAAGCTTTCTTT
few	TRBD2	TRBV11-2	TRBJ2-4	CASSLVIGGLAKNIQYF	TGTGCCAGCAGCTTAGTTATCGGGGGGTTAGCCAAAAACATTCAGTACTTC
many	TRBD1	TRBV10-1	TRBJ2-1	CASSRQGAGNEQFF	TGCGCCAGCTCCCGGCAGGGGGCTGGGAATGAGCAGTTCTTC
NA	NA	TRBV10-3	TRBJ1-6	CAIRTGPSESPLHF	TGTGCCATCAGGACGGGTCCCTCGGAATCACCCCTCCACTTT